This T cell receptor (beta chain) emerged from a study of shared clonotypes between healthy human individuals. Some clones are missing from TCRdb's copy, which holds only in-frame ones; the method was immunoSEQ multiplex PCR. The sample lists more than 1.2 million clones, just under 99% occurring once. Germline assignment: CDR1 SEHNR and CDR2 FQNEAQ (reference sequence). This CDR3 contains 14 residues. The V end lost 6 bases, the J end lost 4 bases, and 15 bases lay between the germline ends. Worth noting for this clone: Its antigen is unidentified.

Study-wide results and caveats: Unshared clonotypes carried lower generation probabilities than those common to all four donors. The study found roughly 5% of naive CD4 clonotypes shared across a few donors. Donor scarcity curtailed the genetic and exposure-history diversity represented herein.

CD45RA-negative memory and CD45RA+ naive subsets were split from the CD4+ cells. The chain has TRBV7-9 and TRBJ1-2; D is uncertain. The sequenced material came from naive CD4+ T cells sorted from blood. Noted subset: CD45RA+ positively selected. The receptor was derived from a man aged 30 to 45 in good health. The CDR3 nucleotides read TGTGCCAGCAGTGGCTTGACATCGCCCTATGGCTACACCTTC. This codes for CASSGLTSPYGYTF.